This paragraph reports one TCR beta chain. There is no known antigen for this receptor. Within one base of it there is no much larger clone, and no base qualities were kept. V is pared back by 2 bases and J by 14 bases, with 13 bases lying between the germline termini. The germline V gene encodes CDR1 MNHNS and CDR2 SASEGT. The CDR3, cysteine through phenylalanine, is 13 amino acids long. Solely the CDR3 DNA is kept, with 39 bases framed from the first base. Sequencing was performed on an Illumina HiSeq 1500. In-frame beta chains were kept once TCRdb had trimmed the public reads at Q25 with fastp and called clones with MiXCR. Identical CDR3 protein sequences are pooled into one entry, listed with their most common genes and DNA. The sample table contains more than 650,000 distinct CDR3 sequences; only one count was recorded for 35% of them. The ten largest clones add up to 2.8% of the sample. This sample was included in a study of T cell repertoires in cytomegalovirus infection (dated by TCRdb to the late 2010s). Some background on the complete study: Donor HLA type was relevant to the analysis, as public TCR beta signatures indicated carriage of CMV infection together with the matching HLA type. Results the study describes overall, beyond this receptor: Cumulative frequency of public TCR beta family members discriminated carriers of CMV infection plus the relevant HLA type in this cohort and an independent roughly 350-donor cohort. The ex vivo response was dominated by HLA-C-restricted CMV-specific TCR beta clonotypes, and the single most frequent clonotype in two of eight donors was supplied by these HLA-C-restricted clonotypes.

The receptor was isolated from a human donor in good health (CMV status not recorded). Some clones in this sample may be carry-over from other donors' samples. Sequencing input: PBMCs. The chain joins TRBV6-1 to TRBJ1-6; the D segment cannot be called with confidence. The sequence in DNA is TGTGCCAGCAGTGAATCGCGGGTCTTCACCCTCCACTTT. It codes for CASSESRVFTLHF.